This is a list of T cell receptor beta chains from one sample in a study of identical twins. A single record per CDR3 protein comes from TCRdb applying MiXCR to the 5' RACE reads. The data hold around 470,000 distinct CDR3 sequences, with 13% to 15% observed a single time. The sample was also linked to a second study, of yellow fever vaccine responses in identical twins.

The sample taken for sequencing was CD4+ T cells sorted from blood. Every receptor here comes from a woman aged 18-29 years in good health. CDR3s include the opening cysteine and the closing phenylalanine or tryptophan. Each record gives: CDR3 protein, CDR3 DNA, J gene, clone size, D gene, V gene. The D gene is left open where the match is weak. Clone size is given for some rows only: seen once, a few or many times, or a class if the clone is expanded.

CSAPEKRAKYEQYF	TGCAGTGCCCCGGAGAAGCGGGCTAAATACGAGCAGTACTTC	TRBJ2-7	-	-	TRBV20-1
CASSLTLMGGSRLAGANVLTF	TGTGCCAGCAGCTTAACGTTAATGGGGGGCTCAAGACTCGCTGGGGCCAACGTCCTGACTTTC	TRBJ2-6	-	-	TRBV7-3
CASSLLDRGVNTEAFF	TGTGCCAGCAGCTTACTTGACAGGGGTGTGAACACTGAAGCTTTCTTT	TRBJ1-1	few	TRBD1	TRBV7-3
CASRKAGVGDTQYF	TGTGCCAGCAGGAAAGCGGGGGTGGGAGATACGCAGTATTTT	TRBJ2-3	few	TRBD2	TRBV7-2
CASSLLSGGRGVEQYF	TGTGCCAGCAGCTTACTTTCAGGGGGGAGGGGTGTCGAGCAGTACTTC	TRBJ2-7	many	-	TRBV7-2
CASRIGAGAGGELFF	TGTGCCAGCAGGATCGGGGCGGGGGCTGGCGGGGAGCTGTTTTTT	TRBJ2-2	few	-	TRBV2
CASTRTSKLLMNTEAFF	TGTGCCAGCACTCGGACATCCAAGCTCCTCATGAACACTGAAGCTTTCTTT	TRBJ1-1	few	-	TRBV28
CASRVDRTYNSPLHF	TGTGCAAGTCGCGTAGACAGGACATATAATTCACCCCTCCACTTT	TRBJ1-6	-	-	TRBV12-2
CASSIGRQGSDTQYF	TGTGCCAGTAGTATAGGTCGACAGGGCTCGGATACGCAGTATTTT	TRBJ2-3	-	TRBD1	TRBV19
CASSLDGHSGANVLTF	TGCGCCAGCAGCTTGGACGGACACTCTGGGGCCAACGTCCTGACTTTC	TRBJ2-6	few	-	TRBV5-1
CASSLVRNPDTGELFF	TGTGCCAGCAGCTTAGTGAGGAATCCGGACACCGGGGAGCTGTTTTTT	TRBJ2-2	-	-	TRBV5-6
CASRPPGRSETQYF	TGTGCCAGCAGGCCTCCCGGAAGATCGGAGACCCAGTACTTC	TRBJ2-5	few	-	TRBV28
CACSFPLTSGGGTDTQYF	TGTGCCTGCAGTTTCCCCCTGACTAGCGGGGGTGGCACAGATACGCAGTATTTT	TRBJ2-3	-	TRBD2	TRBV12-3/TRBV12-4
CASSYQRSHTDTQYF	TGTGCCAGTAGTTACCAGCGGTCCCACACAGATACGCAGTATTTT	TRBJ2-3	-	-	TRBV19
CSALGVDTEAFF	TGCAGTGCTTTGGGAGTGGACACTGAAGCTTTCTTT	TRBJ1-1	few	-	TRBV20-1
CASSPGFETQYF	TGTGCCAGCTCACCAGGGTTCGAGACCCAGTACTTC	TRBJ2-5	-	-	TRBV18
CASSGDTGPGELFF	TGCGCCAGCAGCGGAGACACAGGGCCCGGGGAGCTGTTTTTT	TRBJ2-2	few	-	TRBV5-1
CASSFRDYSYNEQFF	TGCGCCAGCAGCTTCCGGGACTACTCCTACAATGAGCAGTTCTTC	TRBJ2-1	-	TRBD2	TRBV5-1
CASSQDWETNTEAFF	TGTGCCAGCAGCCAAGATTGGGAGACGAACACTGAAGCTTTCTTT	TRBJ1-1	few	-	TRBV4-2
CASTLLGGGSYEQYF	TGTGCCAGCACCCTTTTAGGCGGGGGGTCCTACGAGCAGTACTTC	TRBJ2-7	-	TRBD2	TRBV6-1
CASSLVVGGEGGYTF	TGTGCCAGCAGCTTAGTAGTGGGGGGCGAAGGTGGCTACACCTTC	TRBJ1-2	-	-	TRBV7-2
CASSYSTIGGYEQYF	TGTGCCAGCAGTTACTCGACGATCGGGGGTTACGAGCAGTACTTC	TRBJ2-7	-	-	TRBV6-5
CASSQADEETQYF	TGTGCCAGCAGCCAAGCGGATGAGGAGACCCAGTACTTC	TRBJ2-5	many	-	TRBV14
CASKVGSTDTQYF	TGTGCCAGCAAGGTGGGGTCCACAGATACGCAGTATTTT	TRBJ2-3	many	-	TRBV27
CASSLGGSAKEFF	TGTGCCAGCAGCTTAGGCGGGAGCGCAAAGGAGTTCTTC	TRBJ2-1	-	TRBD2	TRBV7-2
CASNVPTETQYF	TGTGCCAGCAATGTCCCAACGGAGACCCAGTACTTC	TRBJ2-5	-	-	TRBV6-2/TRBV6-3
CATARDRGTDTQYF	TGTGCCACCGCCCGGGACAGGGGAACAGATACGCAGTATTTT	TRBJ2-3	many	TRBD1	TRBV24-1
CASSGEGTAYNEQFF	TGTGCCAGCAGCGGCGAAGGGACAGCCTACAATGAGCAGTTCTTC	TRBJ2-1	-	TRBD1	TRBV6-4
CASSVVGRDTEAFF	TGTGCCAGCAGCGTAGTGGGCAGGGACACTGAAGCTTTCTTT	TRBJ1-1	few	-	TRBV9
CASSPGSGPYNEQFF	TGTGCCAGCAGTCCCGGTAGCGGGCCTTACAATGAGCAGTTCTTC	TRBJ2-1	many	TRBD2	TRBV12-3/TRBV12-4
CASSPGGRRDFTDTQYF	TGTGCCAGCAGCCCTGGGGGGAGGCGGGACTTCACAGATACGCAGTATTTT	TRBJ2-3	-	-	TRBV13
CASSVTPLASEQYF	TGTGCCAGCAGCGTGACCCCCCTAGCCTCCGAGCAGTACTTC	TRBJ2-7	-	-	TRBV9
CASRLGRGIPYEQYF	TGTGCCAGCAGACTGGGACGGGGGATTCCCTACGAGCAGTACTTC	TRBJ2-7	few	-	TRBV6-1
CASSLALSGELFF	TGTGCCAGCAGTTTAGCGCTATCCGGGGAGCTGTTTTTT	TRBJ2-2	few	-	TRBV12-3/TRBV12-4
CASSELEGQETQYF	TGCGCCAGCAGTGAGTTGGAGGGCCAAGAGACCCAGTACTTC	TRBJ2-5	-	-	TRBV10-1
CASSFQSGTGGSDTQYF	TGTGCCAGCAGCTTTCAGTCCGGGACAGGGGGCTCAGATACGCAGTATTTT	TRBJ2-3	few	TRBD1	TRBV7-2
CASSRRRRTDTQYF	TGTGCCAGCAGCCGGAGACGGCGCACAGATACGCAGTATTTT	TRBJ2-3	-	-	TRBV3-1
CASSHKTSPYEQYF	TGTGCCAGCAGTCACAAGACTAGCCCCTACGAGCAGTACTTC	TRBJ2-7	few	TRBD2	TRBV12-3/TRBV12-4
CATSTSRQGWVAYEQYF	TGTGCCACCAGCACTAGTCGACAGGGTTGGGTAGCCTACGAGCAGTACTTC	TRBJ2-7	few	TRBD1	TRBV15
CASSLGIGGYTF	TGTGCCAGCAGCTTGGGAATCGGGGGCTACACCTTC	TRBJ1-2	many	-	TRBV5-6
CASSQEGVFPNIQYF	TGTGCCAGCAGCCAAGAAGGGGTCTTCCCAAACATTCAGTACTTC	TRBJ2-4	few	-	TRBV3-1
CASSSRPGDTQYF	TGTGCCAGCAGCTCCCGCCCCGGGGATACGCAGTATTTT	TRBJ2-3	-	-	TRBV9
CASSLGQTYNEQFF	TGCGCCAGCAGCTTGGGACAAACCTACAATGAGCAGTTCTTC	TRBJ2-1	many	-	TRBV5-1
CASSQVSGELFF	TGTGCCAGCAGCCAAGTTTCCGGGGAGCTGTTTTTT	TRBJ2-2	-	-	TRBV3-1
CAWSEATGGVQFF	TGTGCCTGGAGTGAGGCGACAGGGGGGGTACAGTTCTTC	TRBJ2-1	-	TRBD1	TRBV30